This T cell receptor beta chain came from a study of blood T cell repertoires in COVID-19 (TCRdb year 2020). For the study in its entirety: Samples covering the acute and convalescent phases of COVID-19 were provided by collaborators in the United States, Italy and Spain. The prospective study material was composed of cDNA or gDNA derived from T cells, B-cell-depleted T cells, or PBMCs. Subjects who had been exposed to COVID-19, were actively infected with it, or had recovered from it provided the deeply sampled blood TCRbeta repertoires that made up the dataset. The repertoires were released in a freely available public database intended as a resource for research on the immune response to SARS-CoV-2. Samples were obtained from the ongoing ImmuneRACE study (first 160 participants) and from 1,000 to 1,500 subjects provided by 6 global collaborators. Sample metadata almost always included a de-identified subject ID, COVID-19 status, age in years and sex. Where HLA class I and class II types were available, the types were taken from metadata supplied by the sample provider, not from assay-based typing.

What the authors observed across the whole study: How much clinical and demographic metadata was included differed by source and by participant, and the metadata was provided uncurated.

The germline V gene supplies CDR1 SGHTS and CDR2 YDEGEE. The V end loses 0 bases and the J end loses 3 bases, and a stretch of 18 bases separates them. The CDR3 numbers 18 residues from cysteine through phenylalanine. Just the 54-base CDR3 DNA is kept, in frame starting at base 1. A word on this clone: Its antigen is still unknown. No base quality information exists; no much larger clone differs at one position.

TCRbeta CDR3 regions were amplified from genomic DNA by means of the immunoSEQ Assay, a bias-controlled multiplex PCR. In the original analysis: The number of nucleated cells in each sample was estimated from the amplification of reference gene primers within the assay. Sequence reads were collapsed and filtered to measure the absolute abundance of every unique TCRbeta CDR3 rearrangement. For each sample, productive Simpson clonality was calculated as the square root of Simpson's diversity index across productive rearrangements. Sourced from immuneACCESS, this table was stored by TCRdb with only in-frame sequences that have V and J called. A share of the clones is absent; for the studies checked, an unresolved V gene accounts for under half, and the remainder has no known explanation. V and J calls and clone size are those listed in that table; D and trimming were worked out from the DNA. The sample has roughly 290,000 clones on record, about 80% of them singletons. In total, the top ten clones hold 15% to 18% of the sample.

One collaborating source in Seattle enrolled patients during active infection and followed them longitudinally through the course of disease. Whole blood was collected in K2EDTA tubes by collaborating institutions according to the institutions' own protocols. Collaborator samples were shipped for TCRbeta analysis as frozen whole blood, isolated PBMCs, or DNA extracted from either sample type. This sequence uses TRBV5-8 and TRBJ2-2; the D gene is perhaps TRBD2, on 6 matching bases. The sequence was obtained from a person aged 65 to 85 with COVID-19, enrolled during active disease. Sequenced: peripheral blood. Here the CDR3 is given as CASSLVRRAAVYTGELFF. DNA sequence: TGTGCCAGCAGCTTGGTCCGGAGGGCGGCAGTGTACACCGGGGAGCTGTTTTTT. Extended through the reference TRBV5-8 and TRBJ2-2 proteins, this CDR3 yields the full variable domain: EAGVTQSPTHLIKTRGQQATLRCSPISGHTSVYWYQQALGLGLQFLLWYDEGEERNRGNFPPRFSGRQFPNYSSELNVNALELEDSALYLCASSLVRRAAVYTGELFFGEGSRLTVL.